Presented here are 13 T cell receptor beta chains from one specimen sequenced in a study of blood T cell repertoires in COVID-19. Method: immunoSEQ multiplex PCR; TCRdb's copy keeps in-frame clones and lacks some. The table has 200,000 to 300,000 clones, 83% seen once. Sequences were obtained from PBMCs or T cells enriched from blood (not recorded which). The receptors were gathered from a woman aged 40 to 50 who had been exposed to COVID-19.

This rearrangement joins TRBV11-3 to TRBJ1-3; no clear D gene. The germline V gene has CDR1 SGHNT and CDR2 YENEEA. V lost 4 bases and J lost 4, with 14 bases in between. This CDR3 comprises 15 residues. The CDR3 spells CASSSTSGGGNTIYF. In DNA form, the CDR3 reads TGTGCCAGCAGCTCGACTTCGGGAGGGGGAAACACCATATATTTT.

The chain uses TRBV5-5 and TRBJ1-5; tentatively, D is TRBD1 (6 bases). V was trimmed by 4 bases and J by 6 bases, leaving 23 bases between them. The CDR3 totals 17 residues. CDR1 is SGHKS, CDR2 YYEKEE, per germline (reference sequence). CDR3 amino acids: CASSESTTGNRGQPQHF. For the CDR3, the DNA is TGTGCCAGCAGCGAATCCACAACAGGGAATAGAGGTCAGCCCCAGCATTTT.

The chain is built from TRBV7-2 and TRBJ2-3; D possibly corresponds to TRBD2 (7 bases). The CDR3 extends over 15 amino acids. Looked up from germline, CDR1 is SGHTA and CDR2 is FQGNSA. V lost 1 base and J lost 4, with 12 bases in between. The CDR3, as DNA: TGTGCCAGCAGCTTAGTCTGGGGGGGCCCAGATACGCAGTATTTT. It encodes CASSLVWGGPDTQYF.

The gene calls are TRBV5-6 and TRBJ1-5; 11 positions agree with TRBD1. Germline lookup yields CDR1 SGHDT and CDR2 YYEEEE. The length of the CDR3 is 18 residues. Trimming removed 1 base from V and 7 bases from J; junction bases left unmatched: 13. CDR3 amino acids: CASSLRLARDRGGQPQHF. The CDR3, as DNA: TGTGCCAGCAGCTTGCGTTTAGCCCGGGACAGGGGGGGGCAGCCCCAGCATTTT.

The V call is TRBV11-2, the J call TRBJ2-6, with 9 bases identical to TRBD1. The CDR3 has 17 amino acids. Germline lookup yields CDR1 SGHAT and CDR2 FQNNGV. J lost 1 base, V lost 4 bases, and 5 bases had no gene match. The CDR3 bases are TGTGCCAGCAGCTCGTACAGGGGGCGGTCTGGGGCCAACGTCCTGACTTTC. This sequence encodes CASSSYRGRSGANVLTF.

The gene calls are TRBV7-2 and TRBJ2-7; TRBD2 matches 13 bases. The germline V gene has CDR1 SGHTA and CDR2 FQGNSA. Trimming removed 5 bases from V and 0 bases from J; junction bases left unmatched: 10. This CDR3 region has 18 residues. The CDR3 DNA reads TGTGCCAGCAGCCTGGGACTAGCGGGGCCACTAAGCTCCTACGAGCAGTACTTC. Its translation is CASSLGLAGPLSSYEQYF.

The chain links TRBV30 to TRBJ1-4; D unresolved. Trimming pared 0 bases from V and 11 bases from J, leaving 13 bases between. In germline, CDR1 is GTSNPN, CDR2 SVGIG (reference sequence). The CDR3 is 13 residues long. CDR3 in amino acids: CAWSVQKNQKLFF. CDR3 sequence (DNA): TGTGCCTGGAGTGTACAAAAGAACCAGAAACTGTTTTTT.

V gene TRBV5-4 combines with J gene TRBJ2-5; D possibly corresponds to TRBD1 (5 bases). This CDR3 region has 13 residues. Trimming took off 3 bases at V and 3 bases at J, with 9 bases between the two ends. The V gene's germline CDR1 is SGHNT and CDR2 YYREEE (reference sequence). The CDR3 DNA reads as TGTGCCAGCAGCTATGACAGTAAAGAGACCCAGTACTTC. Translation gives CASSYDSKETQYF. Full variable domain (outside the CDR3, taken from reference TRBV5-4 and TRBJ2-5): ETGVTQSPTHLIKTRGQQVTLRCSSQSGHNTVSWYQQALGQGPQFIFQYYREEENGRGNFPPRFSGLQFPNYSSELNVNALELDDSALYLCASSYDSKETQYFGPGTRLLVL.

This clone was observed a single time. CDR3: CASSLGQGHEKLFF. DNA for the CDR3: TGCGCCAGCAGCTTAGGTCAGGGGCATGAAAAACTGTTTTTT. The chain combines TRBV5-1 with TRBJ1-4, with D maybe TRBD1 (6 bases). Germline values: CDR1 SGHRS, CDR2 YFSETQ. The CDR3 is made up of 14 amino acids. Trimming left V 2 bases short and J 6 bases short, with 11 bases between. Full variable domain (remainder filled in from reference TRBV5-1 and TRBJ1-4): KAGVTQTPRYLIKTRGQQVTLSCSPISGHRSVSWYQQTPGQGLQFLFEYFSETQRNKGNFPGRFSGRQFSNSRSEMNVSTLELGDSALYLCASSLGQGHEKLFFGSGTQLSVL.

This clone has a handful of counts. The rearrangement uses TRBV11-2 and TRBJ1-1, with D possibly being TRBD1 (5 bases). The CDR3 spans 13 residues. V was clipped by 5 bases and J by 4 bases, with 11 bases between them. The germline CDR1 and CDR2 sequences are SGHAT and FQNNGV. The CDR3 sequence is CASSPVGGTEAFF. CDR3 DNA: TGTGCCAGCAGCCCAGTGGGGGGCACTGAAGCTTTCTTT.

The CDR3 sequence is CASSIQYTSTDTQYF. The CDR3 nucleotides read TGTGCCAGTAGTATCCAGTATACGAGCACAGATACGCAGTATTTT. V usage is TRBV19 and J usage is TRBJ2-3; D uncertain. The CDR3 runs 15 residues. Looked up from germline, CDR1 is LNHDA and CDR2 is SQIVND (reference sequence). Deletions cut 3 bases from V and 0 bases from J, with 10 bases between.

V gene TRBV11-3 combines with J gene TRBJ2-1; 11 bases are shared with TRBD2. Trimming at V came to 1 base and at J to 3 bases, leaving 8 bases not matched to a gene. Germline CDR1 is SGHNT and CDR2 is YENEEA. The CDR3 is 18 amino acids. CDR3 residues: CASSLVAPLAGVYNEQFF. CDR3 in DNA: TGTGCCAGCAGCTTAGTGGCCCCACTAGCGGGGGTCTACAATGAGCAGTTCTTC.

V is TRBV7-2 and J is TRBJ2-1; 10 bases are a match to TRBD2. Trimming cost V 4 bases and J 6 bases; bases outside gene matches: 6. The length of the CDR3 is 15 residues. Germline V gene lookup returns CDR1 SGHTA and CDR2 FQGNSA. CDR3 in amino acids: CASSSLAGALNEQFF. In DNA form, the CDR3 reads TGTGCCAGCAGCTCCCTAGCGGGGGCCCTCAATGAGCAGTTCTTC.